The present entry profiles one T cell receptor (beta chain) with its context. No antigen is known for it. The sample comes from a study of Ad26.COV2.S vaccination and SARS-CoV-2 variants. Overall study: Donor was assigned to the Ad26.COV2.S arm of trial COV1001. The authors gave Ad26.COV2.S intramuscularly, either once or twice 56 days apart. Findings and limits, study-wide: Placebo recipients and vaccine recipients were similar in non-spike TCR breadth.

Stated treatment: about 20 received Ad26.COV2.S at low or high dose, single or two shots; 5 received placebo; per-sample allocation not given. Sampling was performed 63 days after the first vaccine or placebo injection. This CDR3 contains 11 residues. Germline CDR1 DFQATT, CDR2 SNEGSKA (reference sequence). Sequencing used immunoSEQ multiplex PCR; TCRdb keeps in-frame clones, though not all of them. The sample comprises 350,000 to 500,000 clones, about 88% of which are singletons, and about 2.4% rests with the top ten. The TCR was taken from a person aged 18-60 years who received the Ad26.COV2.S COVID-19 vaccine or a placebo. This chain links TRBV20-1 with TRBJ1-2; D is perhaps TRBD1 (6 bases). The sample in question was peripheral blood, obtained in a trial of Ad26.COV2.S vaccine versus placebo. In nucleotides, the CDR3 is TGCAGCGCAGGGGACGACTATGGCTACACCTTC. Protein: CSAGDDYGYTF.